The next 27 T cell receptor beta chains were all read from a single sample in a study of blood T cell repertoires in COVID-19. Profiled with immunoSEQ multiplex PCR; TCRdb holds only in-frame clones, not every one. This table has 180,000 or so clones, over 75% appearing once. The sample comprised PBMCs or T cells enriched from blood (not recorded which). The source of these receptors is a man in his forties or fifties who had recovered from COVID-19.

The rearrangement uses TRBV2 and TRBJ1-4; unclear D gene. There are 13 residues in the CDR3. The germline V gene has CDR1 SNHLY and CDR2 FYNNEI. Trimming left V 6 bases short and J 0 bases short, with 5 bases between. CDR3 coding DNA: TGTGCCAGCAGCGGGGCAACTAATGAAAAACTGTTTTTT. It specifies CASSGATNEKLFF.

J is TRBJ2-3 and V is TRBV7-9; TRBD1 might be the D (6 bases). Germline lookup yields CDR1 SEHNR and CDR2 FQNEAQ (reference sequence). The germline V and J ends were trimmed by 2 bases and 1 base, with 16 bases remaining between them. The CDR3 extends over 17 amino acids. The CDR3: CASSLTPQGPRTDTQYF. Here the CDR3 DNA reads TGTGCCAGCAGCTTAACCCCGCAGGGGCCTCGCACAGATACGCAGTATTTT.

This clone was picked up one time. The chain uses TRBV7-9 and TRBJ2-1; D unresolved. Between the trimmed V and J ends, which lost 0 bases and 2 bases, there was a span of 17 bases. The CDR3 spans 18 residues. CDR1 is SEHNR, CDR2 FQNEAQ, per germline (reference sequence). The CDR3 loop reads CASSLAWASQGTYNEQFF. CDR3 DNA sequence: TGTGCCAGCAGCTTAGCTTGGGCTTCCCAAGGCACCTACAATGAGCAGTTCTTC.

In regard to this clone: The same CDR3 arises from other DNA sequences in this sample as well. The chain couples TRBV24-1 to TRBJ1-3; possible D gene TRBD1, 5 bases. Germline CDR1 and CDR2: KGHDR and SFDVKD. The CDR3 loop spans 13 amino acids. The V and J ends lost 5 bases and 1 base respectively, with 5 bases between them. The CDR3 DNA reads TGTGCCACCAGTGCAGGGTCTGGAAACACCATATATTTT. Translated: CATSAGSGNTIYF.

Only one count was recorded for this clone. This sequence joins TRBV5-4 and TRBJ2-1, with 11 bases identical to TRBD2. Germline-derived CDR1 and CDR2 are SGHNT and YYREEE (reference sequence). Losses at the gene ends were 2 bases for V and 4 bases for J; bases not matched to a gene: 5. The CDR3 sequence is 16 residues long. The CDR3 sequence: CASSFSSGRSYNEQFF. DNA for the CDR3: TGTGCCAGCAGCTTCTCTAGCGGGAGGTCTTACAATGAGCAGTTCTTC.

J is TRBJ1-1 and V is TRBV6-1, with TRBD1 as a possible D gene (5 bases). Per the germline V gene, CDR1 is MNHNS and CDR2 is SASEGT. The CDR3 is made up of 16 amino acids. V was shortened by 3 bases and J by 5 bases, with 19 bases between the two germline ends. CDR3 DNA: TGTGCCAGCAGTGATGCCCGGGTGGGGGGGAGGACTGAAGCTTTCTTT. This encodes CASSDARVGGRTEAFF.

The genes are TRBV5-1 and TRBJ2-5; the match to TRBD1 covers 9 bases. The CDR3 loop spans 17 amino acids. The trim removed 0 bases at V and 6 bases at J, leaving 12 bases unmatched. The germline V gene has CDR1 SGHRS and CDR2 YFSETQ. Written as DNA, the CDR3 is TGCGCCAGCAGCTTGGTATCTGGGACAGGGAATATGAAGACCCAGTACTTC. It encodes CASSLVSGTGNMKTQYF. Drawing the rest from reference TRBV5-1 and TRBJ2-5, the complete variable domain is KAGVTQTPRYLIKTRGQQVTLSCSPISGHRSVSWYQQTPGQGLQFLFEYFSETQRNKGNFPGRFSGRQFSNSRSEMNVSTLELGDSALYLCASSLVSGTGNMKTQYFGPGTRLLVL.

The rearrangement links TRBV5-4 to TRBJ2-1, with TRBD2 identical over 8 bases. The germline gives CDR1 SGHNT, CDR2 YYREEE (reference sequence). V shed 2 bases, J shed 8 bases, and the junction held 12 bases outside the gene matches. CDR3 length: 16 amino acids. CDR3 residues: CASSLGLRGAGYEQFF. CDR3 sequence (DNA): TGTGCCAGCAGCTTAGGTCTGCGGGGGGCTGGTTATGAGCAGTTCTTC.

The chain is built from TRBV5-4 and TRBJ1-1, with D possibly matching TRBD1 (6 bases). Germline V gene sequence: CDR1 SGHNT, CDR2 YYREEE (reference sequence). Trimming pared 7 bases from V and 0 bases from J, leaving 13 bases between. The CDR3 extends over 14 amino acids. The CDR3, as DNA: TGTGCCAGCGGACGGACAGCTTTGAACACTGAAGCTTTCTTT. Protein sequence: CASGRTALNTEAFF.

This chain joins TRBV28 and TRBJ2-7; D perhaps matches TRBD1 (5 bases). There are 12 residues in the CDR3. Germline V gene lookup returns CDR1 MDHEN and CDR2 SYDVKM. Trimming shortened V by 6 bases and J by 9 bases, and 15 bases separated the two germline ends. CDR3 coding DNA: TGTGCCAGCAGCCCTGGGGCGTTCGGGCAGTACTTC. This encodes CASSPGAFGQYF.

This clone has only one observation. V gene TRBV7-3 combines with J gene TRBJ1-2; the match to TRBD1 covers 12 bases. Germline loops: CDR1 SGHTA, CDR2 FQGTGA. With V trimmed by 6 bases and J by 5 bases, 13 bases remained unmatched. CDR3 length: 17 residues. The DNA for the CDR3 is TGTGCCAGCAGTTTTGGGACAGGGGGCTTCCAGCTTTATGGCTACACCTTC. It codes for CASSFGTGGFQLYGYTF.

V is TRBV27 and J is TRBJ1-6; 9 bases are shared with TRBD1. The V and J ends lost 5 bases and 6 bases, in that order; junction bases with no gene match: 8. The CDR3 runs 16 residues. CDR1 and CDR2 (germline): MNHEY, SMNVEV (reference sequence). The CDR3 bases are TGTGCCAGCAGTCCGACAGGGGGACAGGGTAATTCACCCCTCCACTTT. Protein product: CASSPTGGQGNSPLHF.

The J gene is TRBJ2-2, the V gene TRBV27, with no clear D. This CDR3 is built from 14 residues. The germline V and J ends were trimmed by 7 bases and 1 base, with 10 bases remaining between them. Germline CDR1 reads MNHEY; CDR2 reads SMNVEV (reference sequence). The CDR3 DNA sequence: TGTGCCAGCAAACTATTCAGGAACACCGGGGAGCTGTTTTTT. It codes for CASKLFRNTGELFF.

The DNA of the CDR3 is TGTGCCAGCAGGCCTCGGGGAGCAACTAATGAAAAACTGTTTTTT. This translates into CASRPRGATNEKLFF. This rearrangement joins TRBV6-5 to TRBJ1-4; D is uncertain. Between the trimmed V and J ends, which lost 6 bases and 0 bases, there was a span of 11 bases. Germline assignment: CDR1 MNHEY and CDR2 SVGAGI. CDR3 length equals 15 residues.

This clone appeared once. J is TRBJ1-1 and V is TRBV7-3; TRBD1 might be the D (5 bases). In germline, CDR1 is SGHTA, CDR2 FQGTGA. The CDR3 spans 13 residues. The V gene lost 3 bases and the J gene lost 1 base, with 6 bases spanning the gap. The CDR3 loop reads CASSFRENTEAFF. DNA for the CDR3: TGTGCCAGCAGCTTCAGGGAGAACACTGAAGCTTTCTTT.

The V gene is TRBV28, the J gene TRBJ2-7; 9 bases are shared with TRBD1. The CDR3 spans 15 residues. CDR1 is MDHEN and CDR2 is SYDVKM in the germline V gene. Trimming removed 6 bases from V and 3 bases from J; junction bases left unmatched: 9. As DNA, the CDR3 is TGTGCCAGCAGCTCGATGGACAGGGGATACTACGAGCAGTACTTC. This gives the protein CASSSMDRGYYEQYF.

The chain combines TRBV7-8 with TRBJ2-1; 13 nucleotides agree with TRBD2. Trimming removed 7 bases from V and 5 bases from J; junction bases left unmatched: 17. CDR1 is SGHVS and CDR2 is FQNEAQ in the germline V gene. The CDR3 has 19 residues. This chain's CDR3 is CASTPRGLAGRAVNNEQFF. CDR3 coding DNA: TGTGCCAGCACCCCGAGGGGACTAGCGGGACGAGCAGTGAACAATGAGCAGTTCTTC.

CDR3 sequence: CASSLGTALSYEQYF. For the CDR3, the DNA is TGTGCCAGCAGTTTAGGGACAGCCCTTTCCTACGAGCAGTACTTC. The V call is TRBV28, the J call TRBJ2-7, with 7 bases that match TRBD1. The CDR3 has 15 residues. Germline assignment: CDR1 MDHEN and CDR2 SYDVKM. The V segment lost 2 bases and the J segment 1 base; nucleotides outside the gene matches: 5.

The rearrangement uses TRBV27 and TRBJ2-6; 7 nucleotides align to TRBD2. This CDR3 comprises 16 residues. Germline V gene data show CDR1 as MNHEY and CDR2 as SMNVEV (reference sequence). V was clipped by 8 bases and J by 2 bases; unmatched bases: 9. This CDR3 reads CASAGYGGTGANVLTF. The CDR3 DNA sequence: TGTGCCAGCGCAGGATACGGGGGGACTGGGGCCAACGTCCTGACTTTC. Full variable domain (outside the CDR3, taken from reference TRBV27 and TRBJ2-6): EAQVTQNPRYLITVTGKKLTVTCSQNMNHEYMSWYRQDPGLGLRQIYYSMNVEVTDKGDVPEGYKVSRKEKRNFPLILESPSPNQTSLYFCASAGYGGTGANVLTFGAGSRLTVL.

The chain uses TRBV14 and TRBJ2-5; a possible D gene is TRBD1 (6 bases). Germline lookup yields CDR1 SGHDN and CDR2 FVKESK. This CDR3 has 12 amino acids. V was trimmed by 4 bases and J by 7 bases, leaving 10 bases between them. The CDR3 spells CASSPKGVTQYF. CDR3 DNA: TGTGCCAGCAGCCCAAAGGGGGTGACCCAGTACTTC.

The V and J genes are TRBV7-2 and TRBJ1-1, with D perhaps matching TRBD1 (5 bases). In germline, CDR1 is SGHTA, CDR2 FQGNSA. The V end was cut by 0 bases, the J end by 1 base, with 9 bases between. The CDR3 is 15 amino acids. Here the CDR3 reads CASSLAPGENTEAFF. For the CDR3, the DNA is TGTGCCAGCAGCTTAGCACCGGGGGAGAACACTGAAGCTTTCTTT.

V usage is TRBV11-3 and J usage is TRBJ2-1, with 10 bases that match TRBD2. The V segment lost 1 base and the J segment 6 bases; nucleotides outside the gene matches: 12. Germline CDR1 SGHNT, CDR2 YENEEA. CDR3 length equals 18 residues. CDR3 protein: CASSLGSPSGRSGNEQFF. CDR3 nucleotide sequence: TGTGCCAGCAGCTTAGGAAGTCCTAGCGGGAGATCGGGCAATGAGCAGTTCTTC.

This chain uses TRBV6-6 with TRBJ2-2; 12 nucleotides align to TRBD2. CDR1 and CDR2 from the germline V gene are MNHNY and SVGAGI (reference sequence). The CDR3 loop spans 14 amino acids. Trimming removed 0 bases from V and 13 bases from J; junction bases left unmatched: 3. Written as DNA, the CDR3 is TGTGCCAGCAGTTACTCGCTAGCGGGGGGGCCGCTGTTTTTT. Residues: CASSYSLAGGPLFF.

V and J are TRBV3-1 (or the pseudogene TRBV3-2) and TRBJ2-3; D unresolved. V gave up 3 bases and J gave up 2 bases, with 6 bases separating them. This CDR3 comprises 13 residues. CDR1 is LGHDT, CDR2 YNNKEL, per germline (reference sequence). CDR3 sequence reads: CASSHPDTDTQYF. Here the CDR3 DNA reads TGTGCCAGCAGCCATCCAGACACAGATACGCAGTATTTT.

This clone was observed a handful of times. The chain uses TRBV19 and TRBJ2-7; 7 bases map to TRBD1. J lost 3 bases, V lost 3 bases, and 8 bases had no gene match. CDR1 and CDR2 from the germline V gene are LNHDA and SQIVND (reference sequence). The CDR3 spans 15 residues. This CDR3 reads CASSMRGGEYYEQYF. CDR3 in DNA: TGTGCCAGTAGTATGAGAGGGGGCGAGTACTACGAGCAGTACTTC.

The CDR3 nucleotides are TGCAGCGCCACAGGCAGAGAAGAGACCCAGTACTTC. It yields the protein CSATGREETQYF. This chain links TRBV29-1 with TRBJ2-5; D might be TRBD1 (5 bases). V lost 7 bases and J 3 bases, leaving 12 bases between the germline ends. Germline values: CDR1 SQVTM, CDR2 ANQGSEA. The CDR3 length is 12 residues. The full variable domain, its missing parts supplied by reference TRBV29-1 and TRBJ2-5, is SAVISQKPSRDICQRGTSLTIQCQVDSQVTMMFWYRQQPGQSLTLIATANQGSEATYESGFVIDKFPISRPNLTFSTLTVSNMSPEDSSIYLCSATGREETQYFGPGTRLLVL.

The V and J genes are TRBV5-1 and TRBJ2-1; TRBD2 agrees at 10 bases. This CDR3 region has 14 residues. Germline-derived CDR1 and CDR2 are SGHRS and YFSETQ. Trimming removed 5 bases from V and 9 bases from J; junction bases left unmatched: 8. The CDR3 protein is CASSETSGRREQFF. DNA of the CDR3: TGCGCCAGCAGTGAGACTAGCGGGCGGCGTGAGCAGTTCTTC.